The entry that follows covers one T cell receptor (beta chain) sequence. Its antigen is currently unknown. Together with a sample-barcoded 5' primer, a J-beta primer mix was included in a second PCR lasting roughly 6 to 12 cycles. Each cDNA was tagged by a template-switch adaptor containing 12 random nucleotides. TCRdb passed the 5' RACE reads through MiXCR, listing each CDR3 protein once. The sample records fewer than 900,000 distinct CDR3 sequences, roughly 45% being singletons. The sample belongs to a study of blood T cells in healthy people across ages. Study context: About one barcoded beta molecule was captured per two T cells (by template switching). Study-level points and caveats: Observed TCR beta diversity per million T cells went down as age went up. This fall followed a roughly linear course with age. More naive CD4+ cells and higher diversity were found in long-lived than in aged donors.

Germline loops: CDR1 SGHTA, CDR2 FQGNSA. Trimming removed 9 bases at V and 1 base at J, with 8 bases between. The CDR3 has 12 residues. The sequencing sample was made of blood. The sequence came from a woman aged 60-70 years in good health. The chain links TRBV7-2 to TRBJ2-3; D unclear. CDR3 sequence reads: CARTLGTDTQYF. CDR3 bases: TGTGCCAGGACCCTGGGCACAGATACGCAGTATTTT. The whole variable domain, filled in from reference TRBV7-2 and TRBJ2-3, reads GAGVSQSPSNKVTEKGKDVELRCDPISGHTALYWYRQSLGQGLEFLIYFQGNSAPDKSGLPSDRFSAERTGGSVSTLTIQRTQQEDSAVYLCARTLGTDTQYFGPGTRLTVL.